Given below is one T cell receptor beta chain in context. The J segment lost 0 bases and the V segment lost 0 bases, leaving 9 bases of the junction unmatched. The CDR3 consists of 19 residues. Germline CDR1 is SGHRS and CDR2 is YFSETQ. Primers for the PCR totalled 60 Vbeta and 13 Jbeta. Generated by immunoSEQ multiplex PCR, the TCRdb table keeps only in-frame clones and is missing some. This table has about 150,000 clones, about 85% appearing once. Though nominally healthy at sampling, donors likely had unrecorded immune exposures. The data derive from a study of cytomegalovirus exposure and HLA in healthy donors.

This TCR was recovered from a man aged 18 to 29 in good health and CMV-seronegative. The J gene is TRBJ2-3, the V gene TRBV5-1, with 11 bases lining up with TRBD2. Sequencing was done on a sample of PBMCs. For the CDR3, the DNA is TGCGCCAGCAGCTTGGCCGGGACTAGCGGAAGATCTAGCACAGATACGCAGTATTTT. It codes for CASSLAGTSGRSSTDTQYF.